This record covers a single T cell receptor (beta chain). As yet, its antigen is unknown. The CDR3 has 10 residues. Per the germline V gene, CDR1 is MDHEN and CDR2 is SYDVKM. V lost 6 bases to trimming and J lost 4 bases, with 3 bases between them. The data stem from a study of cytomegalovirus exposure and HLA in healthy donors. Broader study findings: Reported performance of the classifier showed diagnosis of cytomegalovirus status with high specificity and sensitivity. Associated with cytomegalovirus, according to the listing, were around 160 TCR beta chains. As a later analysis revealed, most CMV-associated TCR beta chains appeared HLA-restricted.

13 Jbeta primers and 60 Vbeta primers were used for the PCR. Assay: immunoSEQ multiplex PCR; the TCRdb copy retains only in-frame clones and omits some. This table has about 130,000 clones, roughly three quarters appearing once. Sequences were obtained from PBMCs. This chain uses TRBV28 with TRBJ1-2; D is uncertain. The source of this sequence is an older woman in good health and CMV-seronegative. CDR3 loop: CASRLYGYTF. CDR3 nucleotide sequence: TGTGCCAGCAGACTCTATGGCTACACCTTC.